Sequencing of this TCR beta chain was carried out in a study of cytomegalovirus exposure and HLA in healthy donors. Study-level points and caveats: TCR beta V- and J-gene trimming was later associated with a missense DCLRE1C variant. No immune exposure information besides CMV serostatus was available.

Healthy individuals who donated bone marrow served as the donors. The CDR3 length is 13 residues. The germline V gene encodes CDR1 MNHEY and CDR2 SMNVEV (reference sequence). Trimming removed 7 bases at V and 1 base at J, with 9 bases between. On this clone itself: The antigen is unknown.

The primer mix had 60 Vbeta and 13 Jbeta primers. Method: immunoSEQ multiplex PCR; TCRdb's copy keeps in-frame clones and lacks some. Of approximately 150,000 clones listed, 65% to 80% were seen once; the top ten hold under 2.5%. The sample was PBMCs. V usage is TRBV27 and J usage is TRBJ2-3; D is perhaps TRBD2 (6 bases). The receptor was isolated from a man in his forties or fifties in good health and CMV-seronegative. CDR3 in DNA: TGTGCCAGCATGTCTAGCGGCACAGATACGCAGTATTTT. This sequence encodes CASMSSGTDTQYF.